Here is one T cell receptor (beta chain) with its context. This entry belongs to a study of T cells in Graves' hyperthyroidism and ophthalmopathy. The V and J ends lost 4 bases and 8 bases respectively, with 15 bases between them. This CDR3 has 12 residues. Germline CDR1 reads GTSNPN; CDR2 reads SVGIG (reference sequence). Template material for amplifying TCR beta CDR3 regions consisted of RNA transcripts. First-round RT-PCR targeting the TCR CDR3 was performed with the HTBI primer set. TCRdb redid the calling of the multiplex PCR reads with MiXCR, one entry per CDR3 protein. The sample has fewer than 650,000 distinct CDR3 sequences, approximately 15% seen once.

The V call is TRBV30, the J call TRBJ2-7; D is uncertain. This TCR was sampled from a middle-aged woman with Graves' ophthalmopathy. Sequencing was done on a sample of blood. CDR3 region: CAWTGGVSKQYF. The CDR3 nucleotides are TGTGCCTGGACTGGTGGAGTGTCCAAGCAGTACTTC.